This T cell receptor beta chain derives from a study of T-cell reconstitution after alpha-beta-depleted transplantation in children. Molecular barcoding with unique molecular identifiers was used for the TCRbeta library. Each CDR3 protein gets one entry after TCRdb re-called the PCR reads with MiXCR. This sample yields about 400,000 distinct CDR3 sequences, of which around 21% are seen a single time; 3.8% belongs to the top ten. V lost 4 bases, J lost 4 bases, and 9 bases lay in between. Germline CDR1 SGHTA, CDR2 FQGNSA. The length of the CDR3 is 13 residues. The chain has TRBV7-2 and TRBJ2-3; D ambiguous. The TCR was taken from a human donor who donated a stem cell graft to a child with acute myeloid leukemia. The specimen was PBMCs from the stem cell graft donor, collected from the stem cell graft. CDR3 loop: CASSSSGADTQYF. The CDR3, as DNA: TGTGCCAGCAGCTCCTCAGGAGCAGATACGCAGTATTTT.